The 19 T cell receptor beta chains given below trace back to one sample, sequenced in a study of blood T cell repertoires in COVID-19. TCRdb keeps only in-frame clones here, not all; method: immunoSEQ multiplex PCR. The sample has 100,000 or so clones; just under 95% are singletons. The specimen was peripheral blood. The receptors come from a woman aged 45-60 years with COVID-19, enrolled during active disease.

The CDR3, as DNA: TGTGCCAGCAGCTTAAAAGTACAGGGGTTCGGAACTGAAGCTTTCTTT. Amino acid sequence: CASSLKVQGFGTEAFF. This chain links TRBV7-3 with TRBJ1-1; 7 nucleotides line up with TRBD1. V gave up 1 base and J gave up 5 bases; unmatched junction bases: 10. This CDR3 is built from 16 residues. The germline V gene encodes CDR1 SGHTA and CDR2 FQGTGA.

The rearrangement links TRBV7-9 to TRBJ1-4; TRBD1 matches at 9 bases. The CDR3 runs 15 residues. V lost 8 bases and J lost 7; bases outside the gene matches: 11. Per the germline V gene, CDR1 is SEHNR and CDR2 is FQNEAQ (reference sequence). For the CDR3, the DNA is TGTGCCAGCGGCCCGAACAGGGGGCGGGTTGAAAAACTGTTTTTT. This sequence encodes CASGPNRGRVEKLFF.

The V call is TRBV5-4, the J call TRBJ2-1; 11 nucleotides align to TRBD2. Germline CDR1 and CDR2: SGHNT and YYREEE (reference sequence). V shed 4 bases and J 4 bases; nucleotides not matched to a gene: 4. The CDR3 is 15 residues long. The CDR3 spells CASSPTSGDYNEQFF. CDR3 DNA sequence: TGTGCCAGCAGCCCGACTAGCGGGGATTACAATGAGCAGTTCTTC.

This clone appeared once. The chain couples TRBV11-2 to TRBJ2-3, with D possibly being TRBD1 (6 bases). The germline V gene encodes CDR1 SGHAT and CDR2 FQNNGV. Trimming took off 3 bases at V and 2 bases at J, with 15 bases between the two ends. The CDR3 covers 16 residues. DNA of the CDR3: TGTGCCAGCAGCTTGGGCCCGGACAGTTACACAGATACGCAGTATTTT. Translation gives CASSLGPDSYTDTQYF.

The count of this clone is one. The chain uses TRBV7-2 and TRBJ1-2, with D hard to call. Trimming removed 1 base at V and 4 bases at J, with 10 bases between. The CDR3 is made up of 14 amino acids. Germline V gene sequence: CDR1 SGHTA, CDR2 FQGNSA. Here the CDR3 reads CASSLDRPGYGYTF. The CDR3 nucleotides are TGTGCCAGCAGCTTAGACCGGCCGGGCTATGGCTACACCTTC.

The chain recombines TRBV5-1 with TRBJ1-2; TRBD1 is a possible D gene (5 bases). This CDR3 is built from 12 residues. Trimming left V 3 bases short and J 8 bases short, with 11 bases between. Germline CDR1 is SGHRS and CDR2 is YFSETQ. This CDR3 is CASSSGLEGYTF. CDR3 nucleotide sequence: TGCGCCAGCAGCTCGGGACTCGAGGGCTACACCTTC.

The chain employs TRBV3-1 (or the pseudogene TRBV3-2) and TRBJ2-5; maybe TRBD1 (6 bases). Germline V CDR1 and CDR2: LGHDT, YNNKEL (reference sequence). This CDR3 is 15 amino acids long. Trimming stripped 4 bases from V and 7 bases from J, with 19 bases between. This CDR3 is CASSPFRGPSGTQYF. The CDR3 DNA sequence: TGTGCCAGCAGCCCCTTCAGGGGACCCTCCGGGACCCAGTACTTC.

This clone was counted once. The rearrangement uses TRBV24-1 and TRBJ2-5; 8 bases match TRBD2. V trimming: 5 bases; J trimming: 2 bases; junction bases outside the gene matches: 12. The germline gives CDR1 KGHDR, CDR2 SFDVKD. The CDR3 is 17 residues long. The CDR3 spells CATSGPLPSGSQETQYF. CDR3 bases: TGTGCCACCAGTGGCCCCTTGCCTAGCGGGTCGCAAGAGACCCAGTACTTC.

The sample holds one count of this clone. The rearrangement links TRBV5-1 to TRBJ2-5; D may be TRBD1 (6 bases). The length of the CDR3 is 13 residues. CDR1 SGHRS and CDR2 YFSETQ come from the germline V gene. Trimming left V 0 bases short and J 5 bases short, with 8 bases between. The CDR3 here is CASSLDRAETQYF. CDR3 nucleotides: TGCGCCAGCAGCTTGGACAGGGCTGAGACCCAGTACTTC. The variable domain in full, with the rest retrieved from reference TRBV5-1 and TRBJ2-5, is KAGVTQTPRYLIKTRGQQVTLSCSPISGHRSVSWYQQTPGQGLQFLFEYFSETQRNKGNFPGRFSGRQFSNSRSEMNVSTLELGDSALYLCASSLDRAETQYFGPGTRLLVL.

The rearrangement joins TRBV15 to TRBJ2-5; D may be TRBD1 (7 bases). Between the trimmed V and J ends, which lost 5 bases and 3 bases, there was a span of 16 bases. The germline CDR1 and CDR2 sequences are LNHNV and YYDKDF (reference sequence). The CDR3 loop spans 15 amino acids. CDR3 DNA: TGTGCCACCAGCGGTCCAGGGGGGATAAAAGAGACCCAGTACTTC. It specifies CATSGPGGIKETQYF.

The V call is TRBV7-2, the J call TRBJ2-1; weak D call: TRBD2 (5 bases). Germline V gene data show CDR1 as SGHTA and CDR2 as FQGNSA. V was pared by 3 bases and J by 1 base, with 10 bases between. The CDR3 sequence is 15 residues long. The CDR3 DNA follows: TGTGCCAGCAGCTTCACTAGGTGGTCCTACAATGAGCAGTTCTTC. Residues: CASSFTRWSYNEQFF.

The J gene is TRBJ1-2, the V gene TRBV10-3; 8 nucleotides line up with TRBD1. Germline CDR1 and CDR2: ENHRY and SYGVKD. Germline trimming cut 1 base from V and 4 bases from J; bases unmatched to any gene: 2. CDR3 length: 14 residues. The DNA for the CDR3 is TGTGCCATCAGTGAGTTTCAGGGGGCCTATGGCTACACCTTC. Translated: CAISEFQGAYGYTF.

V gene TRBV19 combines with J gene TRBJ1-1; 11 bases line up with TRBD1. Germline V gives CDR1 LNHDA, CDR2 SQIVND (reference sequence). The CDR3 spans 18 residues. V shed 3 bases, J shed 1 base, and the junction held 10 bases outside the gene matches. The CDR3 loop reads CASSIRGTGGAANTEAFF. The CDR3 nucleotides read TGTGCCAGTAGTATCCGCGGGACAGGGGGAGCGGCGAACACTGAAGCTTTCTTT.

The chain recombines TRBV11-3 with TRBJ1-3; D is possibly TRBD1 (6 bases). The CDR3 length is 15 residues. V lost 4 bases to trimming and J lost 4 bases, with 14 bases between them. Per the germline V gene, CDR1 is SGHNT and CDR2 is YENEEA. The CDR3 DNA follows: TGTGCCAGCAGCTACAGGGTGACGGGAGGAAACACCATATATTTT. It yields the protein CASSYRVTGGNTIYF.

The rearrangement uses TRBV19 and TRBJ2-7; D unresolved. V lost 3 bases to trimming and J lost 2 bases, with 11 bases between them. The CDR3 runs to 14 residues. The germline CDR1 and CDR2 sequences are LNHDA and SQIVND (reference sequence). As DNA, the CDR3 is TGTGCCAGTAGTATCAGTCTTCTCGCCTACGAGCAGTACTTC. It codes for CASSISLLAYEQYF.

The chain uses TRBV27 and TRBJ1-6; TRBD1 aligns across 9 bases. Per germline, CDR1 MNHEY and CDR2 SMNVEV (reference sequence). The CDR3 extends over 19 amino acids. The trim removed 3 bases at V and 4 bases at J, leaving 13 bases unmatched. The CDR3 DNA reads TGTGCCAGCAGTTTTGGGCATGGGACAGGGAACTTTTATAATTCACCCCTCCACTTT. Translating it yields CASSFGHGTGNFYNSPLHF.

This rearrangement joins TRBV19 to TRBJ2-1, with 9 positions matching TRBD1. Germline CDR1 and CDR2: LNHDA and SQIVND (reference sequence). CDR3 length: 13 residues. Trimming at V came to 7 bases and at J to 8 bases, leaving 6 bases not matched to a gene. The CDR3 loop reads CASKRTGDHEQFF. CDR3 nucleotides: TGTGCCAGTAAGAGGACAGGGGACCATGAGCAGTTCTTC.

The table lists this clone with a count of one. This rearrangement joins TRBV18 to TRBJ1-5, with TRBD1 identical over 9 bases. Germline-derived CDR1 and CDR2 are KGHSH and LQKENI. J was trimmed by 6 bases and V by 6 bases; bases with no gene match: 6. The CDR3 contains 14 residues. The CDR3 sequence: CASSGTGGRQPQHF. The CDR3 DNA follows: TGTGCCAGCTCCGGAACAGGGGGCCGTCAGCCCCAGCATTTT.

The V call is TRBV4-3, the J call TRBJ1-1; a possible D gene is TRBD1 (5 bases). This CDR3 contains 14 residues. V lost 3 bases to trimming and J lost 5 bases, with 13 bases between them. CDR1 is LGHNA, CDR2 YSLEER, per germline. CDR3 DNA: TGCGCCAGCAGCCAGGTTCTTAAGGGGACTGAAGCTTTCTTT. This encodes CASSQVLKGTEAFF.